This T cell receptor (beta chain) was found in a study of T cells in Graves' hyperthyroidism and ophthalmopathy. TCR beta CDR3 regions were amplified from RNA. TCR CDR3 underwent first-round RT-PCR with the HTBI primer set. In TCRdb, the multiplex PCR reads were re-called with MiXCR into one record per CDR3 protein. This sample yields more than 550,000 distinct CDR3 sequences, of which approximately 18% are seen a single time; approximately 15% belongs to the top ten. The CDR3 is 14 residues long. Germline CDR1 is DFQATT and CDR2 is SNEGSKA (reference sequence). Trimming cost V 6 bases and J 3 bases; bases outside gene matches: 7.

The sample consisted of blood. The TCR originated in a woman aged 45-59 years with Graves' hyperthyroidism that later progressed to Graves' ophthalmopathy. The J gene is TRBJ1-4, the V gene TRBV20-1; TRBD1 aligns across 7 bases. The CDR3 nucleotides are TGCAGTGCCCCAGGGGGACAGCCTAATGAAAAACTGTTTTTT. This encodes CSAPGGQPNEKLFF.